A single sample is the source of the 8 T cell receptor beta chains below, sequenced in a study of identical twins. TCRdb re-called the 5' RACE reads through MiXCR, storing one row per CDR3 protein. The sample comprises about 570,000 distinct CDR3 sequences, just under 10% of which are singletons, and 2.5% to 3% rests with the top ten. The data also belong to a second study, concerning yellow fever vaccine responses in identical twins.

What was sequenced was PBMCs. The receptor set was obtained from a woman between 18 and 29 years old in good health.

At least ten counts were recorded for this clonotype. This chain links TRBV10-3 with TRBJ2-7; 9 bases are shared with TRBD1. CDR3 length: 14 amino acids. The V gene end was trimmed by 3 bases and the J gene end by 2 bases; junction bases not matched to a gene: 2. Germline loops: CDR1 ENHRY, CDR2 SYGVKD. CDR3 sequence reads: CAISDDRGAYEQYF. CDR3 DNA: TGTGCCATCAGTGACGACAGGGGGGCCTACGAGCAGTACTTC.

This clonotype appeared a few times. The chain recombines TRBV24-1 with TRBJ2-1, with TRBD2 matching over 8 bases. The germline V gene encodes CDR1 KGHDR and CDR2 SFDVKD. Trimming cost V 0 bases and J 9 bases; bases outside gene matches: 9. The CDR3 loop spans 16 amino acids. Here the CDR3 reads CATSDLTGGLLGEQFF. For the CDR3, the DNA is TGTGCCACCAGTGATTTGACGGGGGGGCTCTTGGGTGAGCAGTTCTTC.

The J gene is TRBJ2-1, the V gene TRBV20-1, with D possibly being TRBD2 (7 bases). The V gene lost 6 bases and the J gene lost 9 bases, with 12 bases spanning the gap. The germline CDR1 and CDR2 sequences are DFQATT and SNEGSKA (reference sequence). The CDR3 runs 11 residues. The CDR3 loop reads CSAKRGGEQFF. The CDR3 DNA is TGCAGTGCCAAAAGGGGGGGTGAGCAGTTCTTC.

This clonotype was counted only a few times. The chain recombines TRBV12-3 or TRBV12-4 with TRBJ2-5, with a possible D match to TRBD2 (6 bases). V was clipped by 6 bases and J by 6 bases, with 17 bases between them. CDR3 length equals 14 residues. For the CDR3, the DNA is TGTGCCAGCAGCCGACTAGGTGCTCGTCAGACCCAGTACTTC. Protein sequence: CASSRLGARQTQYF.

The chain uses TRBV20-1 and TRBJ2-2; D gene ambiguous. Germline CDR1 is DFQATT and CDR2 is SNEGSKA (reference sequence). The CDR3 totals 14 residues. The V gene lost 4 bases and the J gene lost 1 base, with 10 bases spanning the gap. The CDR3 nucleotides read TGCAGTGCTACAGGCCAGATGAACACCGGGGAGCTGTTTTTT. The encoded protein is CSATGQMNTGELFF.

J is TRBJ2-1 and V is TRBV9; 15 positions match TRBD2. V lost 7 bases, J lost 15 bases, and 5 bases stayed unmatched. The CDR3 contains 12 residues. Germline V gives CDR1 SGDLS, CDR2 YYNGEE. The CDR3 bases are TGTGCCAGCGTAGGGACTAGCGGGGGGCTGTTCTTC. The encoded protein is CASVGTSGGLFF.

The chain joins TRBV20-1 to TRBJ1-2; TRBD1 matches at 9 bases. V gave up 3 bases and J gave up 6 bases; unmatched junction bases: 8. Germline-derived CDR1 and CDR2 are DFQATT and SNEGSKA (reference sequence). The CDR3 spans 14 residues. The CDR3, as DNA: TGCAGTGCTAGGAGCGTGGGACAGGGACATGGCTACACCTTC. The encoded protein is CSARSVGQGHGYTF.

This clonotype was picked up many times. V is TRBV29-1 and J is TRBJ2-1; 10 positions match TRBD2. This CDR3 is built from 14 residues. Trimming removed 6 bases from V and 4 bases from J; junction bases left unmatched: 6. The germline V gene encodes CDR1 SQVTM and CDR2 ANQGSEA. The CDR3 DNA follows: TGCAGCGTCCCTCTAGCGGGAGAGTACAATGAGCAGTTCTTC. Its protein product is CSVPLAGEYNEQFF.